These 4 T cell receptor beta chains came from one sample sequenced in a study of cytomegalovirus exposure and HLA in healthy donors. The study ran its PCR with 60 Vbeta and 13 Jbeta primers. Repertoires were generated with immunoSEQ multiplex PCR, while TCRdb's copy carries only in-frame clones and drops some. The table shows about 160,000 clones, with approximately 80% occurring only once. Input material: PBMCs. The receptors were gathered from a woman in her twenties or thirties in good health and CMV-seropositive.

This sequence joins TRBV5-8 and TRBJ2-7; D not resolved. CDR3 size: 14 residues. Germline V CDR1 and CDR2: SGHTS, YDEGEE. V lost 3 bases and J lost 5, with 15 bases in between. In DNA, the CDR3 is TGTGCCAGCAGCTCCGGGTCCTTTGATAACGAGCAGTACTTC. It encodes CASSSGSFDNEQYF. Based on the CDR3 plus reference TRBV5-8 and TRBJ2-7, the full variable domain is EAGVTQSPTHLIKTRGQQATLRCSPISGHTSVYWYQQALGLGLQFLLWYDEGEERNRGNFPPRFSGRQFPNYSSELNVNALELEDSALYLCASSSGSFDNEQYFGPGTRLTVT.

V gene TRBV11-2 combines with J gene TRBJ2-1; D uncertain. The CDR3 is made up of 14 amino acids. Germline assignment: CDR1 SGHAT and CDR2 FQNNGV. V shed 5 bases and J shed 0 bases, with 8 bases lying between them. As DNA, the CDR3 is TGTGCCAGCAGCCGCGCTAGCTCCTACAATGAGCAGTTCTTC. Protein: CASSRASSYNEQFF.

The J gene is TRBJ1-2, the V gene TRBV7-2, with a tentative D call TRBD1 (6 bases). The CDR3 extends over 14 amino acids. Deletions cut 2 bases from V and 4 bases from J, with 11 bases between. The germline V gene encodes CDR1 SGHTA and CDR2 FQGNSA. The CDR3 DNA sequence: TGTGCCAGCAGCTTACAAAGGGGGGGCTATGGCTACACCTTC. This translates into CASSLQRGGYGYTF.

The rearrangement links TRBV18 to TRBJ1-4, with 9 nucleotides matching TRBD1. The CDR3 has 16 residues. Per germline, CDR1 KGHSH and CDR2 LQKENI. The V gene end was trimmed by 3 bases and the J gene end by 8 bases; junction bases not matched to a gene: 10. CDR3 DNA sequence: TGTGCCAGCTCACCCCGGACCGGGACAGGGAGGGAAAAACTGTTTTTT. Protein sequence: CASSPRTGTGREKLFF.